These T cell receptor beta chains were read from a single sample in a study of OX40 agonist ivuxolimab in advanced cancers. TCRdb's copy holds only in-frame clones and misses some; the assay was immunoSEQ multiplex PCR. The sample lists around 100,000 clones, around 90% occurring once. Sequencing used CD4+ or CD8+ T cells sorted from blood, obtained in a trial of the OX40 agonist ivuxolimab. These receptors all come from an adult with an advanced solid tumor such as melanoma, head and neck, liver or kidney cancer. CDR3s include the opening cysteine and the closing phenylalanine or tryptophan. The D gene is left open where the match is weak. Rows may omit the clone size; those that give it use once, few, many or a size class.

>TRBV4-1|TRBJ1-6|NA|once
TGCGCCAGCAGTCGAACCGCCAGGGCTAGCTCCTATAATTCACCCCTCCACTTT
CASSRTARASSYNSPLHF
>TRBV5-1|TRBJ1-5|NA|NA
TGCGCCAGCAGCTTGGGGAATGAGGGGCAGCCCCAGCATTTT
CASSLGNEGQPQHF
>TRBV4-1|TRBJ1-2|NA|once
TGCGCCAGCAGCCAACCCTCCGGGGGCCGTTATGGCTACACCTTC
CASSQPSGGRYGYTF
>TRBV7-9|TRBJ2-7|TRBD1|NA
TGTGCCAGCACCCAGACAGGGGTCAACTACGAGCAGTACTTC
CASTQTGVNYEQYF
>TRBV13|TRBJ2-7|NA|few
TGTGCCAGCAGCTTGGGGGGAGTACCCTACGAGCAGTACTTC
CASSLGGVPYEQYF
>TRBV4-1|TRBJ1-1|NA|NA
TGCGCCAGCAGCCACCCCCTAGGGAGGACTGAAGCTTTCTTT
CASSHPLGRTEAFF
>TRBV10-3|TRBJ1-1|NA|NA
TGTGCCATCAGTGGGACATCGGTAGGAACTGAAGCTTTCTTT
CAISGTSVGTEAFF
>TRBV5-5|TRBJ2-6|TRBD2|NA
TGTGCCAGCACCCAAATCGGGACTAGCGGCTTTTACTCTGGGGCCAACGTCCTGACTTTC
CASTQIGTSGFYSGANVLTF
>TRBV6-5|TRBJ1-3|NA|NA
TGTGCCAGCAGTTACCTCTGGCGGACAGCTGGAAACACCATATATTTT
CASSYLWRTAGNTIYF
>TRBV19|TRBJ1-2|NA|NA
TGTGCCAGTAGTATTGCTGCAGGCTACACCTTC
CASSIAAGYTF
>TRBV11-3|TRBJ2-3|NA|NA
TGTGCCAGCAGCCTCCGGACTCAAACGTCCGGGACAGATACGCAGTATTTT
CASSLRTQTSGTDTQYF